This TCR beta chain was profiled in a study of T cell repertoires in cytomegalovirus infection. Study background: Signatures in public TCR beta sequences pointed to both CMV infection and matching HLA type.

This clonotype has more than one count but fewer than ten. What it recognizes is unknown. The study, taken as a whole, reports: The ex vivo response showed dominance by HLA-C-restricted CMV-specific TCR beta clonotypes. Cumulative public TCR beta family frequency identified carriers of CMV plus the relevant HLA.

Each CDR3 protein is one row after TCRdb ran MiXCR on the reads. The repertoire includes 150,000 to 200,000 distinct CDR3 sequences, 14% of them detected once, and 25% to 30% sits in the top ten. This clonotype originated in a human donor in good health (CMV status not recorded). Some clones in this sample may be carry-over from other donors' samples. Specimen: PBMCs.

CDR3 in amino acids: CSARWSSGPYEQYF. The CDR3 region has the DNA TGCAGTGCTAGATGGTCTAGCGGCCCCTACGAGCAGTACTTC. The chain uses TRBV20-1 and TRBJ2-7, with 7 bases matching TRBD2. V lost 2 bases to trimming and J lost 2 bases; unmatched junction nucleotides: 6. CDR1 DFQATT and CDR2 SNEGSKA come from the germline V gene (reference sequence). The CDR3 has 14 amino acids.